The entry below describes one TCR beta chain. It has no known antigen specificity. The input lacks base qualities; no much larger clone sits a single base away. This record belongs to a study of immune characterization of retroperitoneal liposarcoma (dated by TCRdb to the late 2010s). The method behind the library was PCR. These reads were obtained on a NextSeq 500. TCRdb reprocessed the public reads (quality trimming at Q25 with fastp, clone calling with MiXCR) and kept in-frame beta chains. One record per CDR3 amino acid sequence lists the most common genes and DNA. Present in this sample are about 10,000 distinct CDR3 sequences, 37% of which were seen just once. Of the sample, about 9.4% is held by the ten largest clones. A distance of 20 bases separates the germline ends of V and J, which lose 5 bases and 2 bases respectively. Sequences MNHNY (CDR1) and SVGAGI (CDR2) are obtained from the germline V gene (reference sequence). The CDR3 holds 17 amino acids from the cysteine to the phenylalanine. Only the CDR3 DNA is retained, 51 bases long and in frame from the first base.

The sample taken for sequencing was tumor tissue. This TCR was recovered from a female donor with retroperitoneal liposarcoma. The chain links TRBV6-6 with TRBJ2-3; TRBD2 is possibly the D segment (6 matching bases). The encoded CDR3 is CASSNDPPGENTDTQYF. The nucleotides are TGTGCCAGCAGTAATGACCCCCCGGGGGAAAACACAGATACGCAGTATTTT.